This T cell receptor beta chain is from a study of shared clonotypes between healthy human individuals. With regard to this clone: Just one base apart from a much larger clone, this may be a read error. Additional DNA sequences in this sample encode the identical CDR3.

Germline CDR1 is SGHKS and CDR2 is YYEKEE (reference sequence). The CDR3 is made up of 14 amino acids. The authors' processing: Filtering was not the same, since immunoSEQ gave junction-only sequences without quality scores. Data came from immunoSEQ multiplex PCR; TCRdb stores just in-frame clones and leaves some out. That table supplies the V and J calls and clone size; D and trimming were determined from the DNA. This sample yields hundreds of thousands of clones, of which 60% to 80% are seen a single time; more than 10% belongs to the top ten. Donors had no recently reported acute infections or vaccinations and were HIV-negative. Without sorting, samples used some 84 million PBMCs for genomic DNA.

This TCR came from a woman aged 40-49 years in good health. Some clones in this sample may be carry-over from other donors' samples. The chain combines TRBV5-5 with TRBJ2-3; D is unclear. The source material was PBMCs. CDR3 region: CVSSLVLRGDTQYF. CDR3 nucleotides: TGTGTCAGCAGCTTGGTCCTACGAGGAGATACGCAGTATTTT.